A selection of T cell receptor beta chains follows, all from one sample in a study of technical replicates of blood from a few donors. The table came from immunoSEQ multiplex PCR; TCRdb's copy has only in-frame clones and leaves some out. The table shows around 72,000 clones, with almost 95% occurring only once. Sequencing was carried out using T cells isolated from PBMCs. These receptor sequences come from a human donor in good health. Both conserved end residues are part of each CDR3. The D gene is left open where the match is weak. Only some rows state a clone size, as once, few, many or a class for expanded clones.

abundance: NA; d_gene: TRBD2; v_gene: TRBV11-2; j_gene: TRBJ2-5; CDR3aa: CASSLGLAGNKYQETQYF; CDR3nt: TGTGCCAGCAGCCTTGGACTAGCGGGAAATAAGTACCAAGAGACCCAGTACTTC
abundance: NA; d_gene: TRBD2; v_gene: TRBV2; j_gene: TRBJ2-1; CDR3aa: CASSWTSSYNEQFF; CDR3nt: TGTGCCAGCAGTTGGACTAGTTCCTACAATGAGCAGTTCTTC
abundance: NA; d_gene: TRBD1; v_gene: TRBV5-1; j_gene: TRBJ2-7; CDR3aa: CASSLTGVYEQYF; CDR3nt: TGCGCCAGCAGCTTGACAGGGGTCTACGAGCAGTACTTC
abundance: NA; d_gene: NA; v_gene: TRBV29-1; j_gene: TRBJ1-1; CDR3aa: CSALQGTEAFF; CDR3nt: TGCAGTGCTCTCCAGGGTACTGAAGCTTTCTTT
abundance: NA; d_gene: NA; v_gene: TRBV7-2; j_gene: TRBJ2-1; CDR3aa: CASSLGLRVNEQFF; CDR3nt: TGTGCCAGCAGCTTAGGCCTCAGGGTCAATGAGCAGTTCTTC
abundance: NA; d_gene: TRBD2; v_gene: TRBV4-1; j_gene: TRBJ2-7; CDR3aa: CASSQGLAGAYEQYF; CDR3nt: TGCGCCAGCAGCCAAGGCCTAGCGGGCGCCTACGAGCAGTACTTC
abundance: NA; d_gene: TRBD2; v_gene: TRBV7-9; j_gene: TRBJ2-7; CDR3aa: CASIPRAGVIYEQYF; CDR3nt: TGTGCCAGCATCCCTCGGGCGGGAGTGATCTACGAGCAGTACTTC
abundance: NA; d_gene: TRBD1; v_gene: TRBV4-1; j_gene: TRBJ1-2; CDR3aa: CASSHLDRAHYGYTF; CDR3nt: TGCGCCAGCAGCCACTTGGACAGGGCTCACTATGGCTACACCTTC
abundance: NA; d_gene: TRBD1; v_gene: TRBV5-4; j_gene: TRBJ2-7; CDR3aa: CASSLAGQGYEQYF; CDR3nt: TGTGCCAGCAGCTTGGCGGGACAGGGCTACGAGCAGTACTTC
abundance: NA; d_gene: NA; v_gene: TRBV4-1; j_gene: TRBJ2-6; CDR3aa: CASSQDDISGANVLTF; CDR3nt: TGCGCCAGCAGCCAAGATGACATCTCTGGGGCCAACGTCCTGACTTTC
abundance: NA; d_gene: NA; v_gene: TRBV29-1; j_gene: TRBJ2-1; CDR3aa: CSAVRGGEQFF; CDR3nt: TGCAGCGCCGTTAGGGGAGGCGAGCAGTTCTTC
abundance: NA; d_gene: NA; v_gene: TRBV27; j_gene: TRBJ1-1; CDR3aa: CASSLVDGAEAFF; CDR3nt: TGTGCCAGCAGTTTAGTGGACGGGGCTGAAGCTTTCTTT
abundance: NA; d_gene: TRBD2; v_gene: TRBV5-5; j_gene: TRBJ2-2; CDR3aa: CASSLEGRDTGELFF; CDR3nt: TGTGCCAGCAGCTTGGAGGGGAGGGACACCGGGGAGCTGTTTTTT
abundance: NA; d_gene: NA; v_gene: TRBV5-1; j_gene: TRBJ2-1; CDR3aa: CASSPLYNEQFF; CDR3nt: TGCGCCAGCAGCCCCCTTTACAATGAGCAGTTCTTC
abundance: NA; d_gene: NA; v_gene: TRBV6-1; j_gene: TRBJ1-1; CDR3aa: CASSLEVVRTEAFF; CDR3nt: TGTGCCAGCAGCCTAGAGGTCGTACGCACTGAAGCTTTCTTT
abundance: NA; d_gene: NA; v_gene: TRBV6-1; j_gene: TRBJ1-5; CDR3aa: CASSAKGNNQPQHF; CDR3nt: TGTGCCAGCAGTGCCAAGGGGAACAATCAGCCCCAGCATTTT
abundance: NA; d_gene: NA; v_gene: TRBV29-1; j_gene: TRBJ1-1; CDR3aa: CSVGLGGPEAFF; CDR3nt: TGCAGCGTTGGGTTGGGGGGACCTGAAGCTTTCTTT
abundance: NA; d_gene: TRBD1; v_gene: TRBV5-5; j_gene: TRBJ1-1; CDR3aa: CASSLGQGPAGTEAFF; CDR3nt: TGTGCCAGCAGCCTGGGACAGGGTCCGGCGGGCACTGAAGCTTTCTTT
abundance: NA; d_gene: TRBD1; v_gene: TRBV28; j_gene: TRBJ1-4; CDR3aa: CASSSTGGHEKLFF; CDR3nt: TGTGCCAGCAGTTCGACAGGGGGGCATGAAAAACTGTTTTTT
abundance: NA; d_gene: NA; v_gene: TRBV5-1; j_gene: TRBJ1-1; CDR3aa: CASSLDREGTEAFF; CDR3nt: TGCGCCAGCAGCTTGGACAGGGAGGGGACTGAAGCTTTCTTT
abundance: once; d_gene: NA; v_gene: TRBV7-9; j_gene: TRBJ1-2; CDR3aa: CASSLRDSGEQYGYTF; CDR3nt: TGTGCCAGCAGCTTAAGAGACAGCGGGGAACAATATGGCTACACCTTC
abundance: once; d_gene: TRBD1; v_gene: TRBV7-9; j_gene: TRBJ1-5; CDR3aa: CASSYKGAGQPQHF; CDR3nt: TGTGCCAGCAGCTATAAGGGGGCAGGTCAGCCCCAGCATTTT
abundance: NA; d_gene: TRBD2; v_gene: TRBV10-2; j_gene: TRBJ2-7; CDR3aa: CASRVAGVDEQYF; CDR3nt: TGCGCCAGCAGGGTAGCGGGGGTAGACGAGCAGTACTTC
abundance: NA; d_gene: TRBD1; v_gene: TRBV7-9; j_gene: TRBJ1-2; CDR3aa: CASSLTGDGGYTF; CDR3nt: TGTGCCAGCAGCCTGACAGGGGACGGCGGCTACACCTTC
abundance: NA; d_gene: NA; v_gene: TRBV28; j_gene: TRBJ2-1; CDR3aa: CASSSSGLAYNEQFF; CDR3nt: NA
abundance: NA; d_gene: NA; v_gene: TRBV11-2; j_gene: TRBJ1-5; CDR3aa: CASSLDGAGDQPQHF; CDR3nt: TGTGCCAGCAGCTTAGATGGGGCAGGGGATCAGCCCCAGCATTTT
abundance: NA; d_gene: NA; v_gene: TRBV19; j_gene: TRBJ1-5; CDR3aa: CASSIAGGDQPQHF; CDR3nt: TGTGCCAGTAGTATAGCGGGGGGCGATCAGCCCCAGCATTTT
abundance: NA; d_gene: NA; v_gene: TRBV7-9; j_gene: TRBJ2-1; CDR3aa: CASSPTGRRDINEQFF; CDR3nt: TGTGCCAGCAGCCCGACAGGGCGGAGGGATATCAATGAGCAGTTCTTC
abundance: NA; d_gene: NA; v_gene: TRBV11-2; j_gene: TRBJ2-3; CDR3aa: CASSLMRGRVLVTDTQYF; CDR3nt: TGTGCCAGCAGCTTAATGCGGGGACGAGTTCTCGTCACAGATACGCAGTATTTT
abundance: NA; d_gene: TRBD2; v_gene: TRBV5-4; j_gene: TRBJ2-7; CDR3aa: CASSFDPGLAGAGEQYF; CDR3nt: TGTGCCAGCAGCTTTGATCCGGGACTAGCGGGAGCAGGCGAGCAGTACTTC
abundance: NA; d_gene: TRBD1; v_gene: TRBV2; j_gene: TRBJ1-1; CDR3aa: CASRFHRYRGSTEAFF; CDR3nt: TGTGCCAGCAGATTTCATAGGTACAGGGGAAGCACTGAAGCTTTCTTT
abundance: NA; d_gene: TRBD2; v_gene: TRBV7-3; j_gene: TRBJ2-3; CDR3aa: CASSPGLAMADTQYF; CDR3nt: TGTGCCAGCAGCCCGGGACTAGCAATGGCAGATACGCAGTATTTT
abundance: NA; d_gene: TRBD2; v_gene: TRBV28; j_gene: TRBJ2-3; CDR3aa: CASTESGRAADTQYF; CDR3nt: TGTGCCAGCACCGAAAGCGGGAGGGCCGCAGATACGCAGTATTTT
abundance: NA; d_gene: TRBD2; v_gene: TRBV5-4; j_gene: TRBJ2-1; CDR3aa: CASSLDLAGSYNEQFF; CDR3nt: TGTGCCAGCAGCCTCGATCTAGCGGGATCCTACAATGAGCAGTTCTTC
abundance: NA; d_gene: TRBD2; v_gene: TRBV19; j_gene: TRBJ2-5; CDR3aa: CASSLRDYPQETQYF; CDR3nt: TGTGCCAGTAGTCTCCGGGACTATCCCCAAGAGACCCAGTACTTC
abundance: NA; d_gene: TRBD1; v_gene: TRBV11-2; j_gene: TRBJ1-1; CDR3aa: CASSLAQTGLRTEAFF; CDR3nt: TGTGCCAGCAGCTTAGCCCAGACAGGGCTTAGGACTGAAGCTTTCTTT
abundance: NA; d_gene: TRBD1; v_gene: TRBV5-8; j_gene: TRBJ1-1; CDR3aa: CASSLGTGSDTEAFF; CDR3nt: TGTGCCAGCAGCTTGGGGACAGGGAGCGACACTGAAGCTTTCTTT
abundance: NA; d_gene: TRBD2; v_gene: TRBV5-6; j_gene: TRBJ2-7; CDR3aa: CASSGGTNTYEQYF; CDR3nt: TGTGCCAGCAGCGGCGGGACTAACACATACGAGCAGTACTTC
abundance: once; d_gene: NA; v_gene: TRBV27; j_gene: TRBJ1-3; CDR3aa: CASRRTNLGNTIYF; CDR3nt: TGTGCCAGCCGTAGGACTAACCTTGGAAACACCATATATTTT
abundance: NA; d_gene: NA; v_gene: TRBV5-5; j_gene: TRBJ1-2; CDR3aa: CASSLDRANYGYTF; CDR3nt: TGTGCCAGCAGCTTGGACAGGGCTAACTATGGCTACACCTTC
abundance: NA; d_gene: NA; v_gene: TRBV29-1; j_gene: TRBJ2-3; CDR3aa: CSTGQGAPTDTQYF; CDR3nt: TGCAGTACGGGCCAGGGCGCCCCCACAGATACGCAGTATTTT
abundance: NA; d_gene: NA; v_gene: TRBV9; j_gene: TRBJ2-2; CDR3aa: CASSPRGSGGTGELFF; CDR3nt: TGTGCCAGCAGCCCTAGGGGAAGCGGAGGGACCGGGGAGCTGTTTTTT
abundance: NA; d_gene: TRBD2; v_gene: TRBV4-1; j_gene: TRBJ2-1; CDR3aa: CASSQGGAGGPIFSNEQFF; CDR3nt: TGCGCCAGCAGCCAGGGTGGAGCGGGAGGGCCGATATTTTCCAATGAGCAGTTCTTC